This T cell receptor beta chain was identified in a study of blood T cell repertoires in COVID-19. The repertoire was sequenced with immunoSEQ multiplex PCR; TCRdb's copy has only in-frame clones and lacks some. Here the sample spans approximately 200,000 clones, over 75% being singletons. The germline V gene has CDR1 KGHSH and CDR2 LQKENI. V shed 1 base, J shed 1 base, and the junction held 2 bases outside the gene matches. The CDR3 spans 16 residues. The sequenced material came from peripheral blood. The chain has TRBV18 and TRBJ2-2; 8 bases agree with TRBD2. The clonotype originates from a person aged 70 to 85 with COVID-19, enrolled during active disease. The CDR3 region is CASSPLSGRNTGELFF. DNA of the CDR3: TGTGCCAGCTCACCACTCAGCGGGAGGAACACCGGGGAGCTGTTTTTT.